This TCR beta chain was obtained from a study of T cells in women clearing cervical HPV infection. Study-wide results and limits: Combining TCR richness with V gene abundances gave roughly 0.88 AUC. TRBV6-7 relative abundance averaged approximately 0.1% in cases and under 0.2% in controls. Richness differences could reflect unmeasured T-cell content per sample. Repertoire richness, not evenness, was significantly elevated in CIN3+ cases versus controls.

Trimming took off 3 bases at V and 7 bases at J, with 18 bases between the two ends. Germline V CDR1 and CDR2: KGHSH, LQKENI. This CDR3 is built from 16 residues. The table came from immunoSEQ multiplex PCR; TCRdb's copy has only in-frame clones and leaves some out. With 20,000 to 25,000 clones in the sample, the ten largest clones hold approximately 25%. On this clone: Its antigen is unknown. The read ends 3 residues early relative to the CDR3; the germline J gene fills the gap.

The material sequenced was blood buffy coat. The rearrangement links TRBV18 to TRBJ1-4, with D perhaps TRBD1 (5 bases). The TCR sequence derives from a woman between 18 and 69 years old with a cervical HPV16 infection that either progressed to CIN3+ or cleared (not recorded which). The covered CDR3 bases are TGTGCCAGCTCACCCAACACAGGTGATCTTGGTGAAAAA. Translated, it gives CASSPNTGDLGEK. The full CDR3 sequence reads CASSPNTGDLGEKLFF.